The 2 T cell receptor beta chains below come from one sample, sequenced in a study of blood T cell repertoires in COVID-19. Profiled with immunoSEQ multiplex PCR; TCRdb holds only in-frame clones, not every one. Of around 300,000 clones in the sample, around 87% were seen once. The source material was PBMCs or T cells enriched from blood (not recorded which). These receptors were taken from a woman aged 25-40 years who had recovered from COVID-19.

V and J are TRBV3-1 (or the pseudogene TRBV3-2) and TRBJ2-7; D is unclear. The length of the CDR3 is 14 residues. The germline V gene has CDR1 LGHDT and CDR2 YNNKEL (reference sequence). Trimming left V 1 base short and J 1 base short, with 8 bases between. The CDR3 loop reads CASSQARLSYEQYF. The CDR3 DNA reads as TGTGCCAGCAGCCAAGCCCGGTTATCCTACGAGCAGTACTTC.

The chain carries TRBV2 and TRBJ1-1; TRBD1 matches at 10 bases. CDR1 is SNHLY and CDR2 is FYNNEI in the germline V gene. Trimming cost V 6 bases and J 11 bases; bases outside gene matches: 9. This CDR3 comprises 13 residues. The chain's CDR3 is CASSRDRGVWAFF. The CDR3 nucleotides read TGTGCCAGCAGCCGGGACAGGGGTGTTTGGGCTTTCTTT.